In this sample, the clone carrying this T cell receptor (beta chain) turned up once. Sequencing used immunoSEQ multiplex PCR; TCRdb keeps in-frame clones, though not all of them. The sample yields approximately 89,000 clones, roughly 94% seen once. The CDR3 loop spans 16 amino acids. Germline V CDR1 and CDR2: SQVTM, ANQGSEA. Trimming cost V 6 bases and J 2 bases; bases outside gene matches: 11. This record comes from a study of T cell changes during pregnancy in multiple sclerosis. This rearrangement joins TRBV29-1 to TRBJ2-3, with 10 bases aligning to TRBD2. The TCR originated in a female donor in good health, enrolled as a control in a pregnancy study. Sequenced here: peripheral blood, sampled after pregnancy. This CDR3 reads CSVKGLAGAYTDTQYF. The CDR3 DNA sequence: TGCAGCGTGAAAGGGCTAGCGGGAGCTTACACAGATACGCAGTATTTT.